The 16 T cell receptor beta chains below all came from one sample that was sequenced in a study of early T cells in non-severe SARS-CoV-2 infection. TCRdb re-analysed the 5' RACE reads in MiXCR, keeping a single row per CDR3 protein. Among nearly 95,000 distinct CDR3 sequences listed, 16% were seen once. Sequenced material: whole blood, taken at baseline. Source of these receptors: an adult who was a healthcare worker with PCR-confirmed SARS-CoV-2 infection or an uninfected control (not recorded which).

This clonotype was seen a handful of times. The chain uses TRBV2 and TRBJ2-2; 9 bases align to TRBD1. CDR1 and CDR2 from the germline V gene are SNHLY and FYNNEI. This CDR3 is 15 amino acids long. V gave up 6 bases and J gave up 3 bases; unmatched junction bases: 5. CDR3 protein: CASRSRDRDTGELFF. In DNA form, the CDR3 reads TGTGCCAGCAGGAGCCGGGACAGGGACACCGGGGAGCTGTTTTTT. The entire variable domain, with the rest obtained from reference TRBV2 and TRBJ2-2, is as follows: EPEVTQTPSHQVTQMGQEVILRCVPISNHLYFYWYRQILGQKVEFLVSFYNNEISEKSEIFDDQFSVERPDGSNFTLKIRSTKLEDSAMYFCASRSRDRDTGELFFGEGSRLTVL.

This clonotype was counted a few times. This chain joins TRBV20-1 and TRBJ1-2, with TRBD1 matching over 7 bases. The germline CDR1 and CDR2 sequences are DFQATT and SNEGSKA (reference sequence). Trimming removed 3 bases from V and 5 bases from J; junction bases left unmatched: 12. The CDR3 contains 15 residues. As DNA, the CDR3 is TGCAGTGCTAGTGGGACAGATCGGTCTGCATATGGCTACACCTTC. Its protein product is CSASGTDRSAYGYTF.

This clonotype came up many times. The chain joins TRBV14 to TRBJ2-3, with 8 bases lining up with TRBD2. The trim removed 1 base at V and 4 bases at J, leaving 7 bases unmatched. Germline CDR1 is SGHDN and CDR2 is FVKESK. The length of the CDR3 is 16 residues. The CDR3 DNA sequence: TGTGCCAGCAGCCAAGGAGGCGGACTAGCTGCAGATACGCAGTATTTT. Protein sequence: CASSQGGGLAADTQYF.

The rearrangement links TRBV4-1 to TRBJ2-6, with 7 nucleotides matching TRBD1. Germline V gives CDR1 MGHRA, CDR2 YSYEKL. The ends lost 4 bases at V and 0 bases at J; junction bases unmatched: 9. The CDR3 consists of 18 residues. CDR3 residues: CASSPRADRDSGANVLTF. Written as DNA, the CDR3 is TGCGCCAGCAGCCCCAGGGCCGACAGGGACTCTGGGGCCAACGTCCTGACTTTC.

This chain joins TRBV10-3 and TRBJ1-4; 7 bases are a match to TRBD1. CDR3 length equals 13 residues. The germline V gene encodes CDR1 ENHRY and CDR2 SYGVKD. With 10 bases clipped from V and 6 bases from J, the junction kept 8 bases outside the gene matches. CDR3: CATRGQGDEKLFF. CDR3 nucleotide sequence: TGTGCCACACGGGGGCAGGGGGATGAAAAACTGTTTTTT.

The table lists this clonotype with a few counts. V gene TRBV7-9 combines with J gene TRBJ1-1; D not resolved. V shed 5 bases and J shed 0 bases, with 10 bases lying between them. CDR1 and CDR2 (germline): SEHNR, FQNEAQ (reference sequence). This CDR3 has 14 residues. The CDR3 sequence is CASSRSLLNTEAFF. DNA for the CDR3: TGTGCCAGCAGCCGATCCCTCTTGAACACTGAAGCTTTCTTT.

V and J are TRBV2 and TRBJ2-2; 8 positions agree with TRBD2. This CDR3 comprises 14 residues. Trimming removed 7 bases from V and 1 base from J; junction bases left unmatched: 2. Looked up from germline, CDR1 is SNHLY and CDR2 is FYNNEI. The CDR3 region has the DNA TGTGCCAGCAAGCGGGAGTGGAACACCGGGGAGCTGTTTTTT. Its translation is CASKREWNTGELFF.

This clonotype was seen a handful of times. The V call is TRBV7-2, the J call TRBJ2-3, with a weak D call TRBD1 (6 bases). V lost 2 bases and J lost 2, with 8 bases in between. Germline V gene data show CDR1 as SGHTA and CDR2 as FQGNSA. This CDR3 is 14 amino acids long. CDR3 DNA: TGTGCCAGCAGCTTAACAGGGATCACAGATACGCAGTATTTT. This gives the protein CASSLTGITDTQYF.

This clonotype showed up just a few times. This chain uses TRBV6-5 with TRBJ2-1, with D possibly matching TRBD1 (6 bases). The CDR3 runs to 15 residues. Germline-derived CDR1 and CDR2 are MNHEY and SVGAGI. V was shortened by 4 bases and J by 9 bases, with 19 bases between the two germline ends. The CDR3 nucleotides read TGTGCCAGCAGTTTACAGGGCACCGCGGTGAGTGAGCAGTTCTTC. Translation gives CASSLQGTAVSEQFF.

The chain combines TRBV5-6 with TRBJ1-2; tentatively, D is TRBD1 (6 bases). The V end was cut by 5 bases, the J end by 2 bases, with 13 bases between. Germline V lookup: CDR1 SGHDT, CDR2 YYEEEE. CDR3 length: 14 amino acids. CDR3 DNA: TGTGCCAGCAGTCACGCCACAGGGAACTATGGCTACACCTTC. Translated: CASSHATGNYGYTF.

This clonotype was seen more than once but under ten times. The chain uses TRBV6-5 and TRBJ1-5; D is ambiguous. The CDR3 runs to 14 residues. V was clipped by 5 bases and J by 2 bases, with 10 bases between them. Germline assignment: CDR1 MNHEY and CDR2 SVGAGI. The CDR3 sequence is CASSTTSGNQPQHF. In nucleotides, the CDR3 is TGTGCCAGCAGTACAACCTCCGGCAATCAGCCCCAGCATTTT.

The V gene is TRBV20-1, the J gene TRBJ2-7, with TRBD2 matching 14 bases. Trimming removed 6 bases from V and 4 bases from J; junction bases left unmatched: 8. Germline V gene sequence: CDR1 DFQATT, CDR2 SNEGSKA (reference sequence). The CDR3 loop spans 15 amino acids. The CDR3 loop is CSADGTSGSRYEQYF. The CDR3 DNA reads as TGCAGTGCCGACGGGACTAGCGGGAGTCGGTACGAGCAGTACTTC.

This chain links TRBV7-2 with TRBJ2-3; 8 nucleotides match TRBD1. V lost 1 base to trimming and J lost 10 bases; unmatched junction nucleotides: 4. The CDR3 totals 13 residues. Per the germline V gene, CDR1 is SGHTA and CDR2 is FQGNSA. The CDR3 protein is CASSLVDRVSQYF. As DNA, the CDR3 is TGTGCCAGCAGCTTAGTGGACAGGGTATCGCAGTATTTT.

The J gene is TRBJ2-2, the V gene TRBV27; tentative D call: TRBD1 (7 bases). CDR3 length equals 13 residues. Germline loops: CDR1 MNHEY, CDR2 SMNVEV (reference sequence). Trimming shortened V by 11 bases and J by 3 bases, and 13 bases separated the two germline ends. CDR3 DNA: TGTGCCGCCGCAGGGGGGCACACCGGGGAGCTGTTTTTT. It codes for CAAAGGHTGELFF.

This clonotype was found many times. CDR3 loop: CASSPAGVNTEAFF. The CDR3 region has the DNA TGTGCCAGCAGCCCGGCGGGGGTAAACACTGAAGCTTTCTTT. The chain joins TRBV12-3 or TRBV12-4 to TRBJ1-1; a weak D match, TRBD1 (5 bases). Trimming stripped 6 bases from V and 2 bases from J, with 13 bases between. This CDR3 is 14 amino acids long.

The chain carries TRBV9 and TRBJ1-6; 10 bases line up with TRBD1. With V trimmed by 5 bases and J by 8 bases, 1 base remained unmatched. The CDR3 spans 13 residues. Germline values: CDR1 SGDLS, CDR2 YYNGEE. This chain's CDR3 is CASSGQGDSPLHF. The CDR3 nucleotides read TGTGCCAGCAGTGGACAGGGGGATTCACCCCTCCACTTT.